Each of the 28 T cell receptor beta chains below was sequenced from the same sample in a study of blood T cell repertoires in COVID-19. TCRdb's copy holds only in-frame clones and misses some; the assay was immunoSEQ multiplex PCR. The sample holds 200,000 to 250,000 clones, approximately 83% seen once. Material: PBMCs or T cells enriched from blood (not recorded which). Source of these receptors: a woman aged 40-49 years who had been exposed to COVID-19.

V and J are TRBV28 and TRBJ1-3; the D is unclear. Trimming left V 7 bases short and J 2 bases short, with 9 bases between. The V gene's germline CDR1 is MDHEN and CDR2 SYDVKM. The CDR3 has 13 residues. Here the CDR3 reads CASTGIAGNTIYF. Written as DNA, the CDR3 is TGTGCCAGCACAGGCATCGCTGGAAACACCATATATTTT. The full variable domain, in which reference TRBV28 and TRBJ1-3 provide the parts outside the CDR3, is DVKVTQSSRYLVKRTGEKVFLECVQDMDHENMFWYRQDPGLGLRLIYFSYDVKMKEKGDIPEGYSVSREKKERFSLILESASTNQTSMYLCASTGIAGNTIYFGEGSWLTVV.

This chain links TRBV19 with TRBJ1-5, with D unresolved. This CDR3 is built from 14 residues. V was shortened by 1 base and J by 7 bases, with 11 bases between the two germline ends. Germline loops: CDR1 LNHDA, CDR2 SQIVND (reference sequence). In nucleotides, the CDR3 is TGTGCCAGTAGTATAGTGGAGGGAGGCCAGCCCCAGCATTTT. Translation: CASSIVEGGQPQHF.

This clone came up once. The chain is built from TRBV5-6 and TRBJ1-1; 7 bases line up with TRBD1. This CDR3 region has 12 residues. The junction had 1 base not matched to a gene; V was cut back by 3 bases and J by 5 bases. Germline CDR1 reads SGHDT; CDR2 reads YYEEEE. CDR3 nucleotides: TGTGCCAGCAGCTCGGGACAGACTGAAGCTTTCTTT. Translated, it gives CASSSGQTEAFF. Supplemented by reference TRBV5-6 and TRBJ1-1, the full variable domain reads DAGVTQSPTHLIKTRGQQVTLRCSPKSGHDTVSWYQQALGQGPQFIFQYYEEEERQRGNFPDRFSGHQFPNYSSELNVNALLLGDSALYLCASSSGQTEAFFGQGTRLTVV.

CDR3 sequence reads: CASSLGQTNGYTF. In DNA, the CDR3 is TGTGCCAGCAGTTTAGGGCAGACTAATGGCTACACCTTC. The chain links TRBV12-3 or TRBV12-4 to TRBJ1-2, with D hard to call. This CDR3 has 13 amino acids. V was cut by 1 base and J by 6 bases, with 9 bases left in between.

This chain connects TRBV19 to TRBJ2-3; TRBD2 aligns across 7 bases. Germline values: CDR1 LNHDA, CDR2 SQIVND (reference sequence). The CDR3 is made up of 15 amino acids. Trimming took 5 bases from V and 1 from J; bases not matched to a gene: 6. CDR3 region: CASSAIRGGTDTQYF. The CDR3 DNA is TGTGCCAGTAGTGCCATACGGGGGGGCACAGATACGCAGTATTTT.

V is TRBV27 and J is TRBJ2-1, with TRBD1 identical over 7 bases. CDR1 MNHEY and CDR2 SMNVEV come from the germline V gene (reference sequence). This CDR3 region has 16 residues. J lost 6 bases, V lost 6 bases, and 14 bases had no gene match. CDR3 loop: CASRGKGDSHLNEQFF. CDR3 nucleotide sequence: TGTGCCAGCAGAGGAAAGGGGGACAGTCATCTCAATGAGCAGTTCTTC.

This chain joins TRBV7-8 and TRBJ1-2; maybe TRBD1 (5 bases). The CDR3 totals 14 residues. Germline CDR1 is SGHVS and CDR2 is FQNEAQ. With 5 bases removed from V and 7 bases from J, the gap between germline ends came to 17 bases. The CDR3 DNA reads TGTGCCAGCAGCCCCTCGGAGGGACTGAGTGGCTACACCTTC. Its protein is CASSPSEGLSGYTF.

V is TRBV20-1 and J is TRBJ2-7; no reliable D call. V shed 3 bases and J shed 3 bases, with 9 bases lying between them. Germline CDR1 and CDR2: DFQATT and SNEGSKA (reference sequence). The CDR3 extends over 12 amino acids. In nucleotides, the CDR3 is TGCAGTGCTAGTTCTAACAGCTACGAGCAGTACTTC. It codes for CSASSNSYEQYF.

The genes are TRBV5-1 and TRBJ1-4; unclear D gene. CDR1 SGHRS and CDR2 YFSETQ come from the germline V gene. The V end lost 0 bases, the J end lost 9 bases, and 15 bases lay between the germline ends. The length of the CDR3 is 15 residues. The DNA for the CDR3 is TGCGCCAGCAGCTTGGTCGAAGGAAGCGTTAAAAAACTGTTTTTT. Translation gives CASSLVEGSVKKLFF.

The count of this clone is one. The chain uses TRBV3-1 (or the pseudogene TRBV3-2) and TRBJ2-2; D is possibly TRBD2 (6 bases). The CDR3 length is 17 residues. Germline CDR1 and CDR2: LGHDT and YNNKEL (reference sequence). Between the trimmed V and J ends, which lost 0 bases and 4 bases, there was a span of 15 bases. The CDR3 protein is CASSQDGGTRATGELFF. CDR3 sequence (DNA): TGTGCCAGCAGCCAAGATGGTGGGACTCGGGCCACCGGGGAGCTGTTTTTT.

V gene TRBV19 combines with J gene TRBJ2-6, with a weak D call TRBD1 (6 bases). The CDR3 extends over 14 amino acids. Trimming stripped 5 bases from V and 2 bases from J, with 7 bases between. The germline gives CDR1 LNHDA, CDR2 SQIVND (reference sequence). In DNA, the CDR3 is TGTGCCAGTAGTGAGGGGGCTGGGGCCAACGTCCTGACTTTC. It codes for CASSEGAGANVLTF.

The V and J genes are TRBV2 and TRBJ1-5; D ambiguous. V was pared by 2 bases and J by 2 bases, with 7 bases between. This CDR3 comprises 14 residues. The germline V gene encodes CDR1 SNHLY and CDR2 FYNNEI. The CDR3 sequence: CASSERYGNQPQHF. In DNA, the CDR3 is TGTGCCAGCAGTGAACGGTACGGCAATCAGCCCCAGCATTTT.

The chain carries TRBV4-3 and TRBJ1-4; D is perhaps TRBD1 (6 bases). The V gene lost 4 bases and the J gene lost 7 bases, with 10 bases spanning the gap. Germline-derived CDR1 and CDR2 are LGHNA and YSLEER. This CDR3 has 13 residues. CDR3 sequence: CASSPGEGEKLFF. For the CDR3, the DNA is TGCGCCAGCAGCCCAGGGGAGGGTGAAAAACTGTTTTTT.

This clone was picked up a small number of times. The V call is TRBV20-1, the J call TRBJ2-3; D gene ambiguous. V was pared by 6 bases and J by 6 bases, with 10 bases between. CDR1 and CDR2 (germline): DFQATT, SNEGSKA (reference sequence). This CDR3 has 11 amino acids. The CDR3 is CSAPKLDTQYF. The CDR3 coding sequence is TGCAGTGCCCCGAAACTGGATACGCAGTATTTT.

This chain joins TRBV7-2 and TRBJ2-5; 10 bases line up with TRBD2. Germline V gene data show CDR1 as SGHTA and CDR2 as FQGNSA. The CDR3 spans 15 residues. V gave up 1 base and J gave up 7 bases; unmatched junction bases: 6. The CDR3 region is CASSLDGASGGTQYF. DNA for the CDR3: TGTGCCAGCAGCTTAGACGGGGCTAGCGGGGGGACCCAGTACTTC.

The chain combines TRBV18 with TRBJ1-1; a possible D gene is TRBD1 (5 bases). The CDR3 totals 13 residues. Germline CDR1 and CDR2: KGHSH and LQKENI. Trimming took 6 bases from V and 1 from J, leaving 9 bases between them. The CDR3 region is CASSSQGNTEAFF. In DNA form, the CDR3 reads TGTGCCAGCTCGAGCCAGGGGAACACTGAAGCTTTCTTT. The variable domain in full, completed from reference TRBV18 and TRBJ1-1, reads NAGVMQNPRHLVRRRGQEARLRCSPMKGHSHVYWYRQLPEEGLKFMVYLQKENIIDESGMPKERFSAEFPKEGPSILRIQQVVRGDSAAYFCASSSQGNTEAFFGQGTRLTVV.

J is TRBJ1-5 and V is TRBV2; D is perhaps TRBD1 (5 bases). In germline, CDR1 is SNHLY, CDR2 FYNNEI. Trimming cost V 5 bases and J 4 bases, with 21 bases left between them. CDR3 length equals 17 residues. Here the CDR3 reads CASSTPWGGTPNQPQHF. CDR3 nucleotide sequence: TGTGCCAGCAGTACACCCTGGGGCGGGACGCCGAATCAGCCCCAGCATTTT.

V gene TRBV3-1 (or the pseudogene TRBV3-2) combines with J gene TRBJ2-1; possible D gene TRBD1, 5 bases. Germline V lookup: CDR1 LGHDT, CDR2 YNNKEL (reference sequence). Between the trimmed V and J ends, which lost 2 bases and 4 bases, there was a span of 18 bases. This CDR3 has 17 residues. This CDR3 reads CASSQLDQGGQYNEQFF. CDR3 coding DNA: TGTGCCAGCAGCCAATTGGATCAGGGTGGGCAGTACAATGAGCAGTTCTTC.

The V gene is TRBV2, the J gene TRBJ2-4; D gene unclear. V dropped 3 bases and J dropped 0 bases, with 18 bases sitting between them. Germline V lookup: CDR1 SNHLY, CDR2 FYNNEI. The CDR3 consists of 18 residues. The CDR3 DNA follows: TGTGCCAGCAGTGATGATTTGAGACGGAGCTTAGCCAAAAACATTCAGTACTTC. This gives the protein CASSDDLRRSLAKNIQYF.

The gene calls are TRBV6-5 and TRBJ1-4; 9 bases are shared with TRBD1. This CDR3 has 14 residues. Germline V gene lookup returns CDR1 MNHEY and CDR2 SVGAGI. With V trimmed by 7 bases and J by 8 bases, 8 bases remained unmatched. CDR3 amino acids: CASNLGQGREKLFF. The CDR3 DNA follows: TGTGCCAGCAATTTGGGACAGGGTCGGGAAAAACTGTTTTTT.

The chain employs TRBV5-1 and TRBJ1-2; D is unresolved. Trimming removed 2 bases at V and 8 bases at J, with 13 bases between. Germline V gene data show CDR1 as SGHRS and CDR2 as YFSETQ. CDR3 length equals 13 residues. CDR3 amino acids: CASSFTPEGGYTF. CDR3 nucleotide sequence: TGCGCCAGCAGCTTTACTCCTGAGGGCGGCTACACCTTC.

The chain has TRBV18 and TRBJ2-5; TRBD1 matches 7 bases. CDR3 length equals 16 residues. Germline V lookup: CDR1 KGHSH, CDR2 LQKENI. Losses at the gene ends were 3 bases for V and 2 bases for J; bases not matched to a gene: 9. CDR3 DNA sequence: TGTGCCAGCTCACCCTATCAGGGACAGAGACAAGAGACCCAGTACTTC. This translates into CASSPYQGQRQETQYF.

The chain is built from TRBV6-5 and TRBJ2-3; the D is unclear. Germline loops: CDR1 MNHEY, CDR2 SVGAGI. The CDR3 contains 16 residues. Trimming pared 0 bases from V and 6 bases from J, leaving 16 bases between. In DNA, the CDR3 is TGTGCCAGCAGTTACTCGATGACTCGCCCTGAGGATACGCAGTATTTT. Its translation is CASSYSMTRPEDTQYF.

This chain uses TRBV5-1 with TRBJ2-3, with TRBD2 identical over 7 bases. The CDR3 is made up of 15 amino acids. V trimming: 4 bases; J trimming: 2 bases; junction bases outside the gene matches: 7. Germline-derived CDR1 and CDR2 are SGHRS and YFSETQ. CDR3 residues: CASSPTGGTTDTQYF. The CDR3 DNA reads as TGCGCCAGCAGCCCGACGGGGGGAACCACAGATACGCAGTATTTT.

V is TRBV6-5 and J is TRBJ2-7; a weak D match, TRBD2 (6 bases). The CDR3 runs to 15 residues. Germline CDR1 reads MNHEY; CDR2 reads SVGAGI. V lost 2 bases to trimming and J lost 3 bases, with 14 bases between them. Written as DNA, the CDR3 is TGTGCCAGCAGTTACCGCGGGGCGGATATCTACGAGCAGTACTTC. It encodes CASSYRGADIYEQYF.

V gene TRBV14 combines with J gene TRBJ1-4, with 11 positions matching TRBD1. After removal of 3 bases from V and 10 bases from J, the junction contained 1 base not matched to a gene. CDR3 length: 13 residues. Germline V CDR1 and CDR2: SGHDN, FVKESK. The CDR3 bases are TGTGCCAGCAGCCACGGGACAGGGGGAAAACTGTTTTTT. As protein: CASSHGTGGKLFF.

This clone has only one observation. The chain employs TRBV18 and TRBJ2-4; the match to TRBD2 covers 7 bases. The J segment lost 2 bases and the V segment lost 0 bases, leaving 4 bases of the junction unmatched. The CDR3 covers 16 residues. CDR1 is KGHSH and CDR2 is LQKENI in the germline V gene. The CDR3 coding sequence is TGTGCCAGCTCACCACCGGGGACTATAACCAAAAACATTCAGTACTTC. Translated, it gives CASSPPGTITKNIQYF.

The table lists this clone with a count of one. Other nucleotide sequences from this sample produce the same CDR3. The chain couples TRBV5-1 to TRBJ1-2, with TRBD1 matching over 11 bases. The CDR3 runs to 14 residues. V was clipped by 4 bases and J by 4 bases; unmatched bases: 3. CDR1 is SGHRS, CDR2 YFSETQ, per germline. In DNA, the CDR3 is TGCGCCAGCAGCCCGGGACAGGGGGGCTATGGCTACACCTTC. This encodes CASSPGQGGYGYTF.